The clone carrying this TCR beta chain was counted once. Germline V lookup: CDR1 SNHLY, CDR2 FYNNEI. The V and J ends lost 4 bases and 4 bases respectively, with 9 bases between them. The CDR3 is 13 amino acids. The data derive from a study of shared clonotypes between healthy human individuals. Clones were sequenced by immunoSEQ multiplex PCR, and TCRdb holds only the in-frame ones, with some missing. The sample includes some 1,400,000 clones, about 96% of them seen just once. The receptor was derived from a man aged 25-40 years in good health. The chain joins TRBV2 to TRBJ2-3, with D maybe TRBD2 (6 bases). Material: naive CD4+ T cells sorted from blood. Subset: CD45RA+ positively selected. The CDR3 nucleotides are TGTGCCAGCAGTGGGGGGGTGGCAGATACGCAGTATTTT. Translation gives CASSGGVADTQYF.